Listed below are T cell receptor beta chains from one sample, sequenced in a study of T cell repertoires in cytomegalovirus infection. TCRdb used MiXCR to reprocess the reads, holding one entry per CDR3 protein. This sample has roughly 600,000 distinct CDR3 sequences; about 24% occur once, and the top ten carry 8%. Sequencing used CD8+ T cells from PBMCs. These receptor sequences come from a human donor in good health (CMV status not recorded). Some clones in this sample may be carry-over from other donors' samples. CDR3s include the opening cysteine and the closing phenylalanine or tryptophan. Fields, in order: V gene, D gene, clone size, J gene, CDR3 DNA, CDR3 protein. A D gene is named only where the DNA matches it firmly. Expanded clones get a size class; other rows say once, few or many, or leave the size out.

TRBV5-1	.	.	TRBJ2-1	TGCGCCAGCAGCTTGTCACGGGGGCGCAATGAGCAGTTCTTC	CASSLSRGRNEQFF
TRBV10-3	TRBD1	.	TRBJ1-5	TGTGCCATCAGTGACGGACAGGGGGTGTTGCATTTT	CAISDGQGVLHF
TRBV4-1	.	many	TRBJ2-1	TGCGCCAGCAGCCTGACTCGACTTACTCACGATGAGCAGTTCTTC	CASSLTRLTHDEQFF
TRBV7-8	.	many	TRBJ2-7	TGTGCCAGCAGCTTAGCGCCTGAGCAGTACTTC	CASSLAPEQYF
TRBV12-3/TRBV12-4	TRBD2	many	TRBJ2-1	TGTGCCAGCACCCCCGGGACTAGCGACAACAATGAGCAGTTCTTC	CASTPGTSDNNEQFF
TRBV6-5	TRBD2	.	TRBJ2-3	TGTGCCAGCAGTTATAGAGCGGGGGGAATGCAGTATTTT	CASSYRAGGMQYF
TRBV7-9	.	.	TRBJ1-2	TGTGCCACCGGGGAACAGGCGAACTATGGCTACACCTTC	CATGEQANYGYTF
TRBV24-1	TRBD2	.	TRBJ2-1	TGTGCCACCTGGAGTAGCGGGGGGAACCGCTCCTACAATGAGCAGTTCTTC	CATWSSGGNRSYNEQFF
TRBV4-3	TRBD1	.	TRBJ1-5	TGCGCCAGCAGCCAAGCGCGGACAGGGAATCAGCCCCAGCATTTT	CASSQARTGNQPQHF
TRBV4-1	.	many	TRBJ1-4	TGCGCCAGCAGCCCAGTGCACCAGGGAAGGGAAGAAAAACTGTTTTTT	CASSPVHQGREEKLFF
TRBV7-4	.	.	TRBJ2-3	TGTGCCAGCATCGGGGTCCCAGATACGCAGTATTTT	CASIGVPDTQYF
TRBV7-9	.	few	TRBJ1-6	TGTGCCAGCAGATTGGGGAGTTCACCCCTCCACTTT	CASRLGSSPLHF
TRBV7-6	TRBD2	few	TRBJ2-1	TGTGCCAGCATACGTAAAGGGACTAGCGGGGGTAATGAGCAGTTCTTC	CASIRKGTSGGNEQFF
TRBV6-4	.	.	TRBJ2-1	TGTGCCAGCAGTGCGGGGGTTTACTACAATGAGCAGTTCTTC	CASSAGVYYNEQFF
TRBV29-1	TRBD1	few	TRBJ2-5	TGCAGCGTTGAAGATGCCCCGGCCCCTGGACAGGGTCTAGAGACCCAGTACTTC	CSVEDAPAPGQGLETQYF
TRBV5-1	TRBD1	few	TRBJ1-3	TGCGCCAGCAGCCGAGAGACAGGGGGCGCCGGAAACACCATATATTTT	CASSRETGGAGNTIYF
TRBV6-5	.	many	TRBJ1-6	TGTGCCAGCAGGGAGTCCAGCTCCTATAATTCACCCCTCCACTTT	CASRESSSYNSPLHF
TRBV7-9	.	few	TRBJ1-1	TGTGCCAGCAGCTCAAACAGGGTAGGAGGCACTGAAGCTTTCTTT	CASSSNRVGGTEAFF
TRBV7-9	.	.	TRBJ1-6	TGTGCCAGCAGCTTACGGGCGGGATATAATTCACCCCTCCACTTT	CASSLRAGYNSPLHF
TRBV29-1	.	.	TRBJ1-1	TGCAGCGTGGTGACAGAGAACACTGAAGCTTTCTTT	CSVVTENTEAFF
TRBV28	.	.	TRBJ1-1	TGTGCCAGAGTGGGGGCTCCCACTGAAGCTTTCTTT	CARVGAPTEAFF
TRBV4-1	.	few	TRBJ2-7	TGCGCCAGCAGCCAAGAGTGGGGCATCCGCTACGAGCAGTACTTC	CASSQEWGIRYEQYF
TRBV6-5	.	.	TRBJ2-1	TGTGCCAGCAGTTACTCGGGAAGGGTTGGCAGGGATGAGCAGTTCTTC	CASSYSGRVGRDEQFF
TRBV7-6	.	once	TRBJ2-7	TGTGCCAACAGCCAAGAGATTACCTACGAGCAGTACTTC	CANSQEITYEQYF
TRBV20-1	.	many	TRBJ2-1	TGCAGTGCTAGAGATCAACTAGCTGTGAATGAGCAGTTCTTC	CSARDQLAVNEQFF
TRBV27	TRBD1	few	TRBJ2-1	TGTGCCAGCAGTCTCAACAGGGGAGTAGACAATGAGCAGTTCTTC	CASSLNRGVDNEQFF
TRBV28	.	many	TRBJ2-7	TGTGCCAGCAGTTTATTTTCCCAAGGGGAGCAGTACTTC	CASSLFSQGEQYF
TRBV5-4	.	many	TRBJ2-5	TGTGCCACAAAACAGGGCGGCGAGACCCAGTACTTC	CATKQGGETQYF
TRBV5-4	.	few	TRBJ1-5	TGTGCCAGCAGCCATTCAGGACAAGGGGGGAATCAGCCCCAGCATTTT	CASSHSGQGGNQPQHF
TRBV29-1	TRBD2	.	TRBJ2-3	TGCAGCGTTGAAGGGCCCCTGCGGGGGGGTAGCACAGATACGCAGTATTTT	CSVEGPLRGGSTDTQYF
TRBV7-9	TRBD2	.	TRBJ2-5	TGTGCCAGCAGCTTAGCGTCCCGCGTTCGGGAGGGGAAAGAGACCCAGTACTTC	CASSLASRVREGKETQYF
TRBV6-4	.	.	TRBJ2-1	TGTGCCAGCAGTTACTCGATGGGCTCCTACAATGAGCAGTTCTTC	CASSYSMGSYNEQFF
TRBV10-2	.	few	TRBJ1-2	TGCGCCAGCAGTGAGTCGATGGGCGGTGCCTATGGCTACACCTTC	CASSESMGGAYGYTF
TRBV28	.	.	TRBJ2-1	TGTGCCAGCAGTTTAAGGGTGGTCACAAGCTACAATGAGCAGTTCTTC	CASSLRVVTSYNEQFF
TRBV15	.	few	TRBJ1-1	TGTGCCACCAGCAGAGGCGGGGGGTTAGGCACTGAAGCTTTCTTT	CATSRGGGLGTEAFF
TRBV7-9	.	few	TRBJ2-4	TGTGCCAGCAGCTTTCCCTCGGGGTCCATTCAGTACTTC	CASSFPSGSIQYF
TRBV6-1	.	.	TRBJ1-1	TGTGCCAGAAGTGCCAACAAAACTGAAGCTTTCTTT	CARSANKTEAFF
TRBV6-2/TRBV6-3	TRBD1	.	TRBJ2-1	TGTGCCAGCAGCGACAGGGGGCCCGACAATGAGCAGTTCTTC	CASSDRGPDNEQFF
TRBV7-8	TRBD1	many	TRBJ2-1	TGTGCCAGCAGCTTAAGGGGACAGGGAATTTGGAACAATGAGCAGTTCTTC	CASSLRGQGIWNNEQFF
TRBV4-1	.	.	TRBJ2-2	TGCGCCAGCAGCCCCTCAAAAGGGAGAGGGCCCGGGGAGCTGTTTTTT	CASSPSKGRGPGELFF
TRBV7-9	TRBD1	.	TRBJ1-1	TGTGCCAGCAGCCCATCTTACAGGGGATGGACTGAAGCTTTCTTT	CASSPSYRGWTEAFF
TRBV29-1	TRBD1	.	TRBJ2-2	TGCAGCGTTGAAGATCTGGGGACAGGCGTTGCTGGGGAGCTGTTTTTT	CSVEDLGTGVAGELFF
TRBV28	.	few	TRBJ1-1	TGTGCCAGCAGTCCATGGCACAGCAGGATGAACACTGAAGCTTTCTTT	CASSPWHSRMNTEAFF
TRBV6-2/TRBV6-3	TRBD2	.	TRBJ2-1	TGTGCCAGCAGTTTGTATATCGCGGGGGGCCCCGGCCAGTTCTTC	CASSLYIAGGPGQFF
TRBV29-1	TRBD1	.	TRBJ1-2	TGCAGCATAGACAGGGGGGATTTCTATGGCTACACCTTC	CSIDRGDFYGYTF
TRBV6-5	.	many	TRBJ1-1	TGTGCCAGCAGTTACGGGGAAGTGCACACTGAAGCTTTCTTT	CASSYGEVHTEAFF
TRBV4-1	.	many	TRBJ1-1	TGCGCCAGCAGCCAAGAGGGCGGCGGCACTGAAGCTTTCTTT	CASSQEGGGTEAFF
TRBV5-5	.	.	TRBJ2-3	TGTGCCAGCAGCTCCCTCAGGAACCCCACAGATACGCAGTATTTT	CASSSLRNPTDTQYF
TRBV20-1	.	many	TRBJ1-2	TGCAGTGCTGAACTAGAAGGCCTCGATAACTATGGCTACACCTTC	CSAELEGLDNYGYTF